Each of the 8 T cell receptor beta chains below was sequenced from the same sample in a study of blood T cell repertoires in COVID-19. Measured with immunoSEQ multiplex PCR; TCRdb has only the in-frame clones, and not every one. The sample includes roughly 300,000 clones, around 85% of them seen just once. Sequenced: PBMCs or T cells enriched from blood (not recorded which). Receptors were obtained from a woman between 50 and 59 years old who had recovered from COVID-19.

The chain links TRBV10-3 to TRBJ2-6; 8 bases agree with TRBD1. Germline lookup yields CDR1 ENHRY and CDR2 SYGVKD. CDR3 length equals 18 residues. Unmatched junction bases numbered 10, after V lost 2 bases and J lost 4 bases. CDR3 sequence reads: CAISELQGVATGANVLTF. CDR3 coding DNA: TGTGCCATCAGTGAGCTACAGGGGGTGGCGACCGGGGCCAACGTCCTGACTTTC.

The rearrangement links TRBV18 to TRBJ2-3; no clear D. Looked up from germline, CDR1 is KGHSH and CDR2 is LQKENI. This CDR3 contains 14 residues. V was clipped by 1 base and J by 2 bases, with 7 bases between them. CDR3 in DNA: TGTGCCAGCTCACCACTAGAGGTCACAGATACGCAGTATTTT. Its protein is CASSPLEVTDTQYF.

This clone was seen only once. This chain joins TRBV25-1 and TRBJ1-5; D call uncertain. CDR1 and CDR2 (germline): MGHDK, SYGVNS. V was trimmed by 6 bases and J by 6 bases, leaving 15 bases between them. The length of the CDR3 is 14 residues. The CDR3 spells CASSPTELLQPQHF. Here the CDR3 DNA reads TGTGCCAGCAGCCCAACAGAGTTGCTTCAGCCCCAGCATTTT.

Turning to this clone: In the same sample, other DNA sequences code for this CDR3. The rearrangement uses TRBV30 and TRBJ2-2, with unresolved D. Germline CDR1 is GTSNPN and CDR2 is SVGIG (reference sequence). The CDR3 extends over 15 amino acids. V was trimmed by 0 bases and J by 0 bases, leaving 8 bases between them. The CDR3 reads CAWSVGATNTGELFF. DNA of the CDR3: TGTGCCTGGAGTGTAGGAGCCACGAACACCGGGGAGCTGTTTTTT.

The rearrangement uses TRBV12-3 or TRBV12-4 and TRBJ1-1; D is undetermined. This CDR3 has 13 amino acids. The germline V and J ends were trimmed by 5 bases and 5 bases, with 12 bases remaining between them. The CDR3 nucleotides are TGTGCCAGCAGTCTCGCAGGAAAAACTGAAGCTTTCTTT. It translates to CASSLAGKTEAFF.

In DNA, the CDR3 is TGTGCCAGTAGTTTCGGGGGGGCCTCTTACAATGAGCAGTTCTTC. Translated: CASSFGGASYNEQFF. This chain links TRBV19 with TRBJ2-1, with 8 bases aligning to TRBD2. Germline V gene sequence: CDR1 LNHDA, CDR2 SQIVND (reference sequence). This CDR3 is built from 15 residues. Trimming cost V 5 bases and J 4 bases; bases outside gene matches: 7.

The chain recombines TRBV4-3 with TRBJ2-4; TRBD2 matches 9 bases. The CDR3 sequence is 20 residues long. Germline CDR1 and CDR2: LGHNA and YSLEER. The ends lost 4 bases at V and 1 base at J; junction bases unmatched: 17. The CDR3 nucleotides read TGCGCCAGCAGCCGATGGGGTGAGGTAGCGGGAGTAGTTGCCAAAAACATTCAGTACTTC. As protein: CASSRWGEVAGVVAKNIQYF.

This clone was seen only a few times. The chain employs TRBV15 and TRBJ1-2; D is possibly TRBD1 (5 bases). The germline V and J ends were trimmed by 3 bases and 0 bases, with 8 bases remaining between them. The CDR3 extends over 14 amino acids. Germline V gene lookup returns CDR1 LNHNV and CDR2 YYDKDF (reference sequence). The CDR3, as DNA: TGTGCCACCAGCAGGACAGCATCTAACTATGGCTACACCTTC. This translates into CATSRTASNYGYTF.